This is a list of T cell receptor beta chains from one sample in a study of spatial heterogeneity in lung cancer. Each CDR3 protein is one row after TCRdb ran MiXCR on the 5' RACE reads. The top ten hold about 3% of the sample, which has tens of thousands of distinct CDR3 sequences, roughly 7.5% seen once. The sequencing used PBMCs, collected at surgery. These receptor sequences come from a female donor with early-stage non-small cell lung cancer. CDR3s include the opening cysteine and the closing phenylalanine or tryptophan. The D gene is left open where the match is weak. Expanded clones get a size class; other rows say once, few or many, or leave the size out.

abundance	v_gene	d_gene	j_gene	CDR3aa	CDR3nt
many	TRBV28	.	TRBJ2-1	CASSFPGPANEQFF	TGTGCCAGCAGTTTTCCGGGACCCGCCAATGAGCAGTTCTTC
many	TRBV5-1	TRBD1	TRBJ2-1	CASSSGTGARRQFF	TGCGCCAGCAGCTCCGGGACAGGGGCTAGACGGCAGTTCTTC
few	TRBV15	TRBD1	TRBJ2-7	CATSRFGTGLSDEQYF	TGTGCCACCAGCAGATTCGGGACAGGTCTGAGCGACGAGCAGTACTTC
many	TRBV20-1	.	TRBJ2-7	CSARGMAGNSYEQYF	TGCAGTGCTAGAGGAATGGCTGGAAACTCCTACGAGCAGTACTTC
.	TRBV6-2/TRBV6-3	.	TRBJ2-7	CASSMKNATETYEQYF	TGTGCCAGCAGTATGAAAAATGCGACAGAGACCTACGAGCAGTACTTC
many	TRBV20-1	.	TRBJ2-5	CSAERGAETQYF	TGCAGTGCCGAAAGGGGGGCAGAGACCCAGTACTTC
many	TRBV28	.	TRBJ1-2	CASSFRMTGYGYTF	TGTGCCAGCAGTTTCCGCATGACGGGCTATGGCTACACCTTC
few	TRBV4-2	.	TRBJ1-2	CASSQGADPNGYTF	TGTGCCAGCAGCCAAGGGGCAGACCCTAATGGCTACACCTTC
many	TRBV5-1	.	TRBJ1-1	CASSLTDVKNTEAFF	TGCGCCAGCAGTCTCACGGACGTTAAGAACACTGAAGCTTTCTTT
many	TRBV7-8	TRBD1	TRBJ2-1	CASSRQGSNEQFF	TGTGCCAGCAGCAGACAGGGGTCCAATGAGCAGTTCTTC
many	TRBV4-3	.	TRBJ1-3	CASSQDPDLSGNTIYF	TGCGCCAGCAGCCAAGACCCAGATCTATCTGGAAACACCATATATTTT